In this sample, the clone carrying this T cell receptor (beta chain) turned up once. Its cognate antigen is unknown. The source of the sample is a study of shared clonotypes between healthy human individuals. As for the study in general: A few men and a couple of women, aged 18 to 49, were donors.

The germline V gene encodes CDR1 SGHAT and CDR2 FQNNGV. The CDR3 consists of 12 residues. Trimming removed 3 bases from V and 3 bases from J, with 6 bases in between. Unsorted PBMCs provided DNA that was sequenced on ten immunoSEQ deep assay plates. Profiling relied on immunoSEQ multiplex PCR, and the TCRdb table lists in-frame clones only, not all of them. The sample consists of under 600,000 clones, roughly 79% of them appearing once. General study findings and limits: The expectation was that sequencing depth would affect clonotype sharing among donors. Exclusively blood specimens were collected; tissue repertoires likely differ.

This sequence was found in a woman aged 40 to 55 in good health. Some clones in this sample may be carry-over from other donors' samples. This rearrangement joins TRBV11-2 to TRBJ2-7; D remains ambiguous. The sample taken for sequencing was PBMCs. The CDR3 DNA reads TGTGCCAGCAGCTTGGCGAACTACGAGCAGTACTTC. Protein: CASSLANYEQYF.